This T cell receptor (beta chain) was identified during a study of blood T cell repertoires in COVID-19. The overall study: COVID-19 samples, acute and convalescent, were from the United States, Italy and Spain. T cells, B-cell-depleted T cells, or PBMCs provided the cDNA or gDNA that served as material.

The table lists this clone with many counts. This CDR3 has 15 amino acids. Losses at the gene ends were 5 bases for V and 6 bases for J; bases not matched to a gene: 8. The germline V gene has CDR1 SGHVS and CDR2 FNYEAQ. TCRdb's copy holds only in-frame clones and misses some; the assay was immunoSEQ multiplex PCR. The repertoire holds 200,000 to 250,000 clones, 82% seen once, with approximately 5% in the top ten. This chain uses TRBV7-6 with TRBJ2-2, with 8 bases lining up with TRBD1. Sequenced: peripheral blood. The receptor comes from a woman between 70 and 85 years old with COVID-19, enrolled during active disease. CDR3 sequence: CASSPRTGRAGELFF. The CDR3, as DNA: TGTGCCAGCAGCCCCCGGACAGGGAGAGCCGGGGAGCTGTTTTTT. Variable domain in full (rest from reference TRBV7-6 and TRBJ2-2): GAGVSQSPRYKVTKRGQDVALRCDPISGHVSLYWYRQALGQGPEFLTYFNYEAQQDKSGLPNDRFSAERPEGSISTLTIQRTEQRDSAMYRCASSPRTGRAGELFFGEGSRLTVL.